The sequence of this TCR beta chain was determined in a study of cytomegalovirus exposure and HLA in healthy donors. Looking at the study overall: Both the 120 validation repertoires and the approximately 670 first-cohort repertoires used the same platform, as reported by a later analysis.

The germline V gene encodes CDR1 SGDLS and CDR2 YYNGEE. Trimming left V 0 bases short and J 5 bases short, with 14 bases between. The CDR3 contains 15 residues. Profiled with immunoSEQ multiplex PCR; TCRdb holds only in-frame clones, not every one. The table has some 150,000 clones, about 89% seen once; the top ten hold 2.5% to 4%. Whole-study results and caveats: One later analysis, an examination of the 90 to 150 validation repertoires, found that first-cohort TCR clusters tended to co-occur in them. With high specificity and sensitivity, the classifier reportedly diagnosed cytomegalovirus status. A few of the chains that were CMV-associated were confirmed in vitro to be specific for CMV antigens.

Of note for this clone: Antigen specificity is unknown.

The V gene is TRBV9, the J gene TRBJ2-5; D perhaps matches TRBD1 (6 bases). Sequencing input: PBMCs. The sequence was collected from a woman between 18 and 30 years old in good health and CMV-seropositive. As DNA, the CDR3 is TGTGCCAGCAGCGTAGATGCTGGGGGCCGGGAGACCCAGTACTTC. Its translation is CASSVDAGGRETQYF.